This TCR beta chain was retrieved from a study of blood T cell repertoires in COVID-19. Germline CDR1 reads SNHLY; CDR2 reads FYNNEI. The CDR3 contains 14 residues. V lost 5 bases to trimming and J lost 4 bases; unmatched junction nucleotides: 5. Here immunoSEQ multiplex PCR was the method, and the copy in TCRdb shows in-frame clones only, minus some. The table records about 170,000 clones, more than 70% of them present only once. Input material: PBMCs or T cells enriched from blood (not recorded which). The clonotype originates from a woman in her 50s in a cohort exposed to, infected with or recovered from COVID-19 (not recorded which). The genes are TRBV2 and TRBJ1-5, with 7 bases fitting TRBD1. The CDR3 sequence is CASSPRQGNQPQHF. The CDR3 nucleotides read TGTGCCAGCAGTCCCCGACAGGGTAATCAGCCCCAGCATTTT.